This T cell receptor beta chain was captured by sequencing in a study of blood T cell repertoires in COVID-19. The wider study: Sites across the United States, Italy and Spain contributed samples from acute and convalescent COVID-19. T cells, B-cell-depleted T cells, or PBMCs supplied cDNA or gDNA.

Participants spanned ages about 18 to 90 years and resided in fewer than 30 US areas. Germline V lookup: CDR1 GTSNPN, CDR2 SVGIG (reference sequence). Deletions cut 1 base from V and 7 bases from J, with 16 bases between. CDR3 length: 14 amino acids. Authors' processing steps: By means of reference gene primer amplification, nucleated cell counts were estimated. Measured with immunoSEQ multiplex PCR; TCRdb has only the in-frame clones, and not every one. V and J calls and clone size are given by that table; D and trimming were obtained from the DNA. This table has over 200,000 clones, over 80% appearing once.

The source is a human donor in a cohort exposed to, infected with or recovered from COVID-19 (not recorded which). The donor label of this sample is uncertain. This chain links TRBV30 with TRBJ2-5; tentative D call: TRBD2 (7 bases). The specimen sequenced was PBMCs or T cells enriched from blood (not recorded which). CDR3 sequence: CAWSGGGHEATQYF. CDR3 DNA: TGTGCCTGGAGTGGGGGGGGCCACGAAGCGACCCAGTACTTC.